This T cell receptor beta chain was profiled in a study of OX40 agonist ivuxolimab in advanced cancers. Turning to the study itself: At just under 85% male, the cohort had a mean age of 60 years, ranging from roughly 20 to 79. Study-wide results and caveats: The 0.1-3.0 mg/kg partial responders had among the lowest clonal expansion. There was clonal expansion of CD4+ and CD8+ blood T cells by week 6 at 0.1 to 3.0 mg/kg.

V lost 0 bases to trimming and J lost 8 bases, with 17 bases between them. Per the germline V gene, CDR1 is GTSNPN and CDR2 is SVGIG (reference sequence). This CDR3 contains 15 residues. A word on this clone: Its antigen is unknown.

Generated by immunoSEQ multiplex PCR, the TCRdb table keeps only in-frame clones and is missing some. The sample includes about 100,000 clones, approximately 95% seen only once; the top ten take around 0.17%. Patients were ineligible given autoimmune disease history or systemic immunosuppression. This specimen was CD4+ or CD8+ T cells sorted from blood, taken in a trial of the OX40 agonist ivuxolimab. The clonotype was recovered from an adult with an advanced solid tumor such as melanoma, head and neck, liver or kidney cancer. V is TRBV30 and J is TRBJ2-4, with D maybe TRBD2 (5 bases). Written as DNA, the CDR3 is TGTGCCTGGAGTGTACGGCTGGGAGCGTTCCACATTCAGTACTTC. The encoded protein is CAWSVRLGAFHIQYF. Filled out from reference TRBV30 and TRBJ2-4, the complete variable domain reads SQTIHQWPATLVQPVGSPLSLECTVEGTSNPNLYWYRQAAGRGLQLLFYSVGIGQISSEVPQNLSASRPQDRQFILSSKKLLLSDSGFYLCAWSVRLGAFHIQYFGAGTRLSVL.